What follows are 17 T cell receptor beta chains derived from one specimen sequenced in a study of monozygotic twins with inflammatory bowel disease. TCRdb reprocessed the 5' RACE reads, with one entry per CDR3 protein and no DNA. This sample's table has approximately 300,000 distinct CDR3 sequences. The specimen sequenced was blood. These receptors all come from a human donor with ulcerative colitis or Crohn's disease, or a healthy co-twin of an affected twin (not recorded which).

The rearrangement uses TRBV7-6 and TRBJ2-1; TCRdb outputs TRBD1, but without DNA this stays unchecked. The CDR3 runs to 17 residues. The germline gives CDR1 SGHVS, CDR2 FNYEAQ. The CDR3 sequence: CASSSQGLTGGFNEQFF. The variable domain in full, with the rest retrieved from reference TRBV7-6 and TRBJ2-1, is GAGVSQSPRYKVTKRGQDVALRCDPISGHVSLYWYRQALGQGPEFLTYFNYEAQQDKSGLPNDRFSAERPEGSISTLTIQRTEQRDSAMYRCASSSQGLTGGFNEQFFGPGTRLTVL.

The chain joins TRBV10-3 to TRBJ1-1; with no DNA, the TCRdb D assignment of TRBD1 cannot be verified. CDR1 and CDR2 (germline): ENHRY, SYGVKD. The CDR3 runs to 17 residues. CDR3 in amino acids: CAISGSPGQARNTEAFF.

J is TRBJ2-5 and V is TRBV21-1. TRBV21-1 represents a pseudogene. The CDR3 totals 18 residues. CDR3 sequence: CASSKEMGNVDLPETQYF.

The gene calls are TRBV12-3 or TRBV12-4 and TRBJ1-1; the D call of TRBD1 rests on TCRdb alone, since no DNA is present to check it. This CDR3 is 14 amino acids long. The CDR3 region is CASSLAGQNTEAFF.

This sequence joins TRBV7-9 and TRBJ2-2. CDR3 size: 14 residues. Per the germline V gene, CDR1 is SEHNR and CDR2 is FQNEAQ (reference sequence). This CDR3 is CASSLSGDTGELFF.

Measured by frequency, this clonotype is medium-sized (0.01 to 0.1%). This sequence joins TRBV7-2 and TRBJ2-2; TCRdb indicates TRBD2, and absent DNA this call remains unverified. Germline CDR1 is SGHTA and CDR2 is FQGNSA. This CDR3 spans 18 amino acids. CDR3 sequence: CASSLSTSARVDTGELFF. The full variable domain, in which reference TRBV7-2 and TRBJ2-2 provide the parts outside the CDR3, is GAGVSQSPSNKVTEKGKDVELRCDPISGHTALYWYRQSLGQGLEFLIYFQGNSAPDKSGLPSDRFSAERTGGSVSTLTIQRTQQEDSAVYLCASSLSTSARVDTGELFFGEGSRLTVL.

The chain carries TRBV9 and TRBJ1-2; TCRdb gives TRBD1 as the D gene, but with no DNA this cannot be confirmed. The germline V gene encodes CDR1 SGDLS and CDR2 YYNGEE. The length of the CDR3 is 14 residues. This CDR3 reads CASSVSSPSGPNTF.

The chain employs TRBV28 and TRBJ2-1. The germline CDR1 and CDR2 sequences are MDHEN and SYDVKM. This CDR3 has 12 amino acids. CDR3 loop: CASTGGNNEQFF.

The chain carries TRBV7-2 and TRBJ2-1; the D call of TRBD1 rests on TCRdb alone, since no DNA is present to check it. Germline CDR1 reads SGHTA; CDR2 reads FQGNSA. The CDR3 runs to 16 residues. Here the CDR3 reads CASSSRGAGAYNEQFF. Full variable domain (missing parts from reference TRBV7-2 and TRBJ2-1): GAGVSQSPSNKVTEKGKDVELRCDPISGHTALYWYRQSLGQGLEFLIYFQGNSAPDKSGLPSDRFSAERTGGSVSTLTIQRTQQEDSAVYLCASSSRGAGAYNEQFFGPGTRLTVL.

The V gene is TRBV24-1, the J gene TRBJ1-5; TCRdb indicates TRBD1, and absent DNA this call remains unverified. CDR3 length equals 13 residues. Germline assignment: CDR1 KGHDR and CDR2 SFDVKD. CDR3 protein: CATSASGNKPQHF.

The chain uses TRBV2 and TRBJ2-4; TCRdb returns TRBD1, unconfirmable since there is no DNA. Germline CDR1 SNHLY, CDR2 FYNNEI. The CDR3 sequence is 13 residues long. The CDR3 region is CASSGDSKNIQYF.

The genes are TRBV7-9 and TRBJ2-3; with no DNA, the TCRdb D assignment of TRBD2 cannot be verified. Germline CDR1 is SEHNR and CDR2 is FQNEAQ (reference sequence). The CDR3 totals 15 residues. Here the CDR3 reads CASSQTVALTDTQYF.

This CDR3 reads CASSPGLAGSLSYNEQFF. The V call is TRBV12-3 or TRBV12-4, the J call TRBJ2-1; TCRdb proposes TRBD2, but this gene call is untestable without DNA. The CDR3 consists of 18 residues.

The CDR3 loop reads CASSQDSNDQFF. The chain employs TRBV7-2 and TRBJ2-1. CDR1 is SGHTA, CDR2 FQGNSA, per germline. The length of the CDR3 is 12 residues.

This rearrangement joins TRBV20-1 to TRBJ2-7; TCRdb gives TRBD2 as the D gene, but with no DNA this cannot be confirmed. The CDR3 is 12 amino acids. Per germline, CDR1 DFQATT and CDR2 SNEGSKA (reference sequence). CDR3 sequence reads: CSAPTAGYEQYF.

CDR3 region: CASSLLVGNYGYTF. This sequence joins TRBV5-1 and TRBJ1-2. This CDR3 is built from 14 residues. Germline loops: CDR1 SGHRS, CDR2 YFSETQ.

V is TRBV12-3 or TRBV12-4 and J is TRBJ2-6. The CDR3 loop spans 15 amino acids. This CDR3 reads CASSLASFGANVLTF.